This T cell receptor beta chain was observed in a study of blood T cell repertoires in COVID-19. Study summary: The origin of the acute and convalescent COVID-19 samples was the United States, Italy and Spain. Sources were T cells, B-cell-depleted T cells, or PBMCs; the material itself was cDNA or gDNA.

Source study methods: The assay estimated nucleated cells by amplifying reference gene primers. Libraries were prepared by immunoSEQ multiplex PCR; TCRdb keeps only in-frame clonotypes and omits some of them. Clone size and V and J calls were adopted from that table, with D and trimming inferred from the DNA. The data contain about 160,000 clones, about three quarters of them seen just once; the ten biggest clones take up less than 9.5%. The CDR3 has 13 amino acids. The germline V gene has CDR1 SNHLY and CDR2 FYNNEI. J lost 5 bases, V lost 11 bases, and 6 bases had no gene match. Input material: peripheral blood. The V and J genes are TRBV2 and TRBJ2-2; TRBD2 agrees at 9 bases. This clonotype was obtained from a man between 60 and 70 years old with acute or convalescent COVID-19. The DNA of the CDR3 is TGTGCCTGGGGCGGGGGGGAGACCGGGGAGCTGTTTTTT. Translated, it gives CAWGGGETGELFF.